The present T cell receptor beta chain was sequenced within a study of blood T cell repertoires in COVID-19. For the study at large: PBMCs, B-cell-depleted T cells, or T cells were the source of the cDNA or gDNA that made up the material.

V lost 7 bases to trimming and J lost 8 bases, with 18 bases between them. Germline assignment: CDR1 SNHLY and CDR2 FYNNEI. The CDR3 spans 14 residues. Per the authors' pipeline: Reference gene primer amplification gave nucleated cell count estimates. The method was immunoSEQ multiplex PCR; TCRdb's version includes in-frame clones alone and lacks a portion of them. Clone size and V and J calls were adopted from that table, with D and trimming inferred from the DNA. The sample includes about 170,000 clones, roughly 80% of them seen just once. This TCR was sampled from an elderly woman with acute or convalescent COVID-19. Sequences were obtained from peripheral blood. V and J are TRBV2 and TRBJ2-4, with D possibly TRBD2 on 6 matching bases. CDR3: CASKSGGGTDIQYF. The DNA of the CDR3 is TGTGCCAGCAAATCTGGAGGAGGGACGGACATTCAGTACTTC.